These 29 T cell receptor beta chains came from one sample sequenced in a study of spatial heterogeneity in lung cancer. TCRdb reprocessed the 5' RACE reads with MiXCR, giving one entry per CDR3 protein. The sample includes some 5,400 distinct CDR3 sequences, 3.5% to 5% of them seen just once. Sample time point: sample taken at primary tumor resection. Source: normal lung tissue next to the tumor, taken at surgery. The receptors were sampled from a male donor with early-stage non-small cell lung cancer.

At least ten counts were recorded for this clonotype. The V and J genes are TRBV5-1 and TRBJ2-1; 7 positions agree with TRBD1. V was pared by 2 bases and J by 5 bases, with 7 bases of the junction left unmatched. Germline values: CDR1 SGHRS, CDR2 YFSETQ. The CDR3 runs to 15 residues. The CDR3 region is CASSLDRGQNNEQFF. DNA of the CDR3: TGCGCCAGCAGCTTAGATAGGGGGCAGAACAATGAGCAGTTCTTC.

This clonotype is labeled medium-sized. V usage is TRBV6-4 and J usage is TRBJ2-2, with D unresolved. Per the germline V gene, CDR1 is MRHNA and CDR2 is SNTAGT. The CDR3 consists of 13 residues. Trimming shortened V by 0 bases and J by 6 bases, and 5 bases separated the two germline ends. The CDR3 coding sequence is TGTGCCAGCAGTGACTCCGAGGCCGGGGAGCTGTTTTTT. It encodes CASSDSEAGELFF.

Only a few counts were recorded for this clonotype. This chain connects TRBV27 to TRBJ2-1, with TRBD2 matching 10 bases. Looked up from germline, CDR1 is MNHEY and CDR2 is SMNVEV (reference sequence). Germline trimming cut 5 bases from V and 3 bases from J; bases unmatched to any gene: 13. The CDR3 consists of 18 residues. CDR3 amino acids: CASSGLMGVAGGYNEQFF. The CDR3, as DNA: TGTGCCAGCAGTGGGCTGATGGGGGTAGCGGGGGGCTACAATGAGCAGTTCTTC.

This clonotype came up many times. The V call is TRBV11-1, the J call TRBJ1-1; D perhaps matches TRBD1 (5 bases). The germline V gene has CDR1 SGHAT and CDR2 FQDESV (reference sequence). Trimming left V 0 bases short and J 3 bases short, with 8 bases between. The CDR3 is 14 amino acids. The CDR3 protein is CASSLAQGHTEAFF. The CDR3 DNA sequence: TGTGCCAGCAGCTTAGCCCAGGGCCACACTGAAGCTTTCTTT.

This clonotype was seen many times. This chain links TRBV6-5 with TRBJ1-1; TRBD1 aligns across 9 bases. Germline loops: CDR1 MNHEY, CDR2 SVGAGI. CDR3 length equals 12 residues. Trimming removed 6 bases from V and 12 bases from J; junction bases left unmatched: 8. CDR3 amino acids: CASSRGTGLSFF. In nucleotides, the CDR3 is TGTGCCAGCAGCCGCGGGACAGGGCTCTCTTTCTTT.

By sample share, this clonotype is medium-sized. The chain is built from TRBV7-3 and TRBJ2-7, with D possibly TRBD2 on 6 matching bases. V was pared by 5 bases and J by 7 bases, with 12 bases between. This CDR3 contains 12 residues. Per the germline V gene, CDR1 is SGHTA and CDR2 is FQGTGA. The CDR3 sequence: CASSPGTEEQYF. The DNA of the CDR3 is TGTGCCAGCAGCCCCGGGACTGAAGAGCAGTACTTC.

This clonotype is medium-sized in the sample. V usage is TRBV5-6 and J usage is TRBJ2-2; no clear D gene. CDR1 and CDR2 from the germline V gene are SGHDT and YYEEEE. This CDR3 has 13 amino acids. With 2 bases removed from V and 5 bases from J, the gap between germline ends came to 7 bases. The CDR3 protein is CASSFEVTGELFF. The CDR3 DNA follows: TGTGCCAGCAGCTTCGAAGTAACCGGGGAGCTGTTTTTT.

This clonotype was observed many times. CDR3 loop: CASAEGIHSPLHF. The CDR3 DNA reads TGTGCCAGCGCGGAGGGAATCCACTCACCCCTCCACTTT. V gene TRBV6-5 combines with J gene TRBJ1-6; D not resolved. The CDR3 contains 13 residues. CDR1 and CDR2 (germline): MNHEY, SVGAGI. Trimming left V 8 bases short and J 10 bases short, with 15 bases between.

In this sample, this clonotype turned up many times. V is TRBV12-3 or TRBV12-4 and J is TRBJ2-1, with 7 bases fitting TRBD2. The V and J ends lost 8 bases and 6 bases, in that order; junction bases with no gene match: 1. There are 11 residues in the CDR3. The CDR3 is CASSGGNEQFF. CDR3 coding DNA: TGTGCCAGCTCGGGAGGCAATGAGCAGTTCTTC.

In its sample, this clonotype ranks as medium-sized. The chain employs TRBV11-2 and TRBJ2-1; 13 bases are shared with TRBD2. The CDR3 covers 17 residues. V lost 4 bases and J lost 5; bases outside the gene matches: 8. Germline CDR1 reads SGHAT; CDR2 reads FQNNGV. The CDR3 region is CASSSPTSGGSNNEQFF. Written as DNA, the CDR3 is TGTGCCAGCAGCTCTCCGACTAGCGGGGGGTCCAACAATGAGCAGTTCTTC.

By share, this clonotype counts as medium-sized. The chain links TRBV20-1 to TRBJ2-7, with D maybe TRBD1 (6 bases). CDR3 length: 13 amino acids. Germline loops: CDR1 DFQATT, CDR2 SNEGSKA (reference sequence). The V end was cut by 6 bases, the J end by 4 bases, with 16 bases between. Here the CDR3 reads CSARGTVNYEQYF. The DNA of the CDR3 is TGCAGTGCGAGGGGGACCGTCAATTACGAGCAGTACTTC.

This clonotype has a handful of counts. The genes are TRBV29-1 and TRBJ2-3, with D possibly matching TRBD1 (6 bases). Germline lookup yields CDR1 SQVTM and CDR2 ANQGSEA. This CDR3 is built from 14 residues. Trimming cost V 6 bases and J 1 base, with 14 bases left between them. The CDR3 region is CSVSRDIGTDTQYF. The CDR3 DNA reads as TGCAGCGTGAGCCGGGACATCGGCACAGATACGCAGTATTTT.

This clonotype was counted many times. The CDR3 DNA reads as TGTGCCAGCAGTGTCGCGGGGAACAATGAGCAGTTCTTC. Protein product: CASSVAGNNEQFF. V usage is TRBV2 and J usage is TRBJ2-1; maybe TRBD2 (6 bases). The V and J ends lost 4 bases and 5 bases respectively, with 9 bases between them. CDR1 and CDR2 (germline): SNHLY, FYNNEI. This CDR3 has 13 amino acids.

The chain recombines TRBV4-2 with TRBJ2-7; unclear D gene. CDR1 and CDR2 from the germline V gene are LGHNA and YNFKEQ. This CDR3 comprises 13 residues. Trimming took 0 bases from V and 4 from J, leaving 7 bases between them. The CDR3 region has the DNA TGTGCCAGCAGCCAAGAACTCCAGTACGAGCAGTACTTC. It specifies CASSQELQYEQYF.

This clonotype appeared many times. The V gene is TRBV6-5, the J gene TRBJ2-2, with a possible D match to TRBD2 (5 bases). Trimming left V 0 bases short and J 10 bases short, with 15 bases between. Germline V gives CDR1 MNHEY, CDR2 SVGAGI. The CDR3 runs 15 residues. The CDR3 loop is CASSYSTHRRAELFF. CDR3 in DNA: TGTGCCAGCAGTTACTCGACTCATCGGCGGGCGGAGCTGTTTTTT.

This clonotype was seen ten or more times. J is TRBJ2-4 and V is TRBV6-1, with TRBD1 matching over 7 bases. The CDR3 sequence is 16 residues long. Germline CDR1 MNHNS, CDR2 SASEGT. The J segment lost 6 bases and the V segment lost 5 bases, leaving 13 bases of the junction unmatched. CDR3 DNA: TGTGCCAGCAGTCCTACCACGACAGGGTTGGGAAACATTCAGTACTTC. It yields the protein CASSPTTTGLGNIQYF.

This clonotype rates as medium-sized. The chain joins TRBV20-1 to TRBJ1-5; a possible D gene is TRBD1 (5 bases). Germline CDR1 is DFQATT and CDR2 is SNEGSKA (reference sequence). The germline V and J ends were trimmed by 0 bases and 5 bases, with 14 bases remaining between them. The CDR3 sequence is 15 residues long. DNA for the CDR3: TGCAGTGCTAGAGAGCAGGGACGGGGCGATCAGCCCCAGCATTTT. Its translation: CSAREQGRGDQPQHF.

Sample share makes this clonotype medium-sized. The chain employs TRBV6-4 and TRBJ2-1, with 15 nucleotides matching TRBD2. The CDR3 length is 15 residues. CDR1 and CDR2 from the germline V gene are MRHNA and SNTAGT. V shed 3 bases, J shed 7 bases, and the junction held 1 base outside the gene matches. DNA of the CDR3: TGTGCCAGCAGTGAAGGACTAGCGGGAGGGAATGAGCAGTTCTTC. It yields the protein CASSEGLAGGNEQFF.

This clonotype was recorded at least ten times. The chain combines TRBV20-1 with TRBJ1-1; TRBD1 matches 7 bases. The ends lost 5 bases at V and 6 bases at J; junction bases unmatched: 6. The CDR3 loop spans 12 amino acids. Germline lookup yields CDR1 DFQATT and CDR2 SNEGSKA (reference sequence). The CDR3 DNA is TGCAGTGCTTACGACAGGGTCGCTGAAGCTTTCTTT. This gives the protein CSAYDRVAEAFF.

This clonotype occurred many times. The chain is built from TRBV20-1 and TRBJ1-2; D gene unclear. This CDR3 is 13 amino acids long. The V end was cut by 0 bases, the J end by 2 bases, with 7 bases between. Germline values: CDR1 DFQATT, CDR2 SNEGSKA (reference sequence). This chain's CDR3 is CSAREPANYGYTF. The CDR3 nucleotides are TGCAGTGCTAGAGAGCCAGCGAACTATGGCTACACCTTC.

This clonotype came up many times. The V and J genes are TRBV28 and TRBJ2-3, with D possibly matching TRBD2 (6 bases). Germline assignment: CDR1 MDHEN and CDR2 SYDVKM. V was shortened by 4 bases and J by 1 base, with 12 bases between the two germline ends. CDR3 length equals 15 residues. Written as DNA, the CDR3 is TGTGCCAGCAGTTCCCTAGGCGGGGGCACAGATACGCAGTATTTT. This codes for CASSSLGGGTDTQYF. Filled out from reference TRBV28 and TRBJ2-3, the complete variable domain reads DVKVTQSSRYLVKRTGEKVFLECVQDMDHENMFWYRQDPGLGLRLIYFSYDVKMKEKGDIPEGYSVSREKKERFSLILESASTNQTSMYLCASSSLGGGTDTQYFGPGTRLTVL.

This clonotype showed up just a few times. The J gene is TRBJ2-2, the V gene TRBV28, with 9 bases lining up with TRBD2. V lost 2 bases, J lost 7 bases, and 11 bases stayed unmatched. The CDR3 spans 17 residues. CDR1 MDHEN and CDR2 SYDVKM come from the germline V gene. The CDR3 region is CASSLASGERLGGELFF. The DNA of the CDR3 is TGTGCCAGCAGTTTAGCTAGCGGGGAAAGGCTCGGCGGGGAGCTGTTTTTT.

A note on this clonotype: A much larger clone sits a single nucleotide away, making a read error possible. The gene calls are TRBV27 and TRBJ1-3; D call uncertain. With 4 bases removed from V and 0 bases from J, the gap between germline ends came to 4 bases. This CDR3 has 13 amino acids. Germline loops: CDR1 MNHEY, CDR2 SMNVEV (reference sequence). The CDR3 DNA follows: TGTGCCAGCAGTTCTACCTCTGGAAACACCATATATTTT. Protein sequence: CASSSTSGNTIYF.

This clonotype was detected ten times or more. The rearrangement joins TRBV24-1 to TRBJ2-2; D gene unclear. The germline V and J ends were trimmed by 1 base and 3 bases, with 14 bases remaining between them. Germline CDR1 is KGHDR and CDR2 is SFDVKD. The CDR3 sequence is 17 residues long. This CDR3 is CATSDFNEQSDTGELFF. CDR3 bases: TGTGCCACCAGTGATTTTAATGAACAGTCAGACACCGGGGAGCTGTTTTTT.

This clonotype is categorized as medium-sized (0.01 to 0.1%). J is TRBJ2-2 and V is TRBV27; perhaps D is TRBD1 or TRBD2 (5 bases each). There are 18 residues in the CDR3. The V gene lost 5 bases and the J gene lost 6 bases, with 25 bases spanning the gap. Germline V lookup: CDR1 MNHEY, CDR2 SMNVEV (reference sequence). DNA of the CDR3: TGTGCCAGCAGTCTCCGGGACCACACTTGGGTTGAGGCCGGGGAGCTGTTTTTT. Protein: CASSLRDHTWVEAGELFF.

This clonotype has ten or more counts. The chain carries TRBV12-2 and TRBJ1-5. TRBV12-2 is a pseudogene. The CDR3 sequence is 13 residues long. The CDR3 loop is CASRSRARQPQHF. The CDR3 DNA is TGTGCAAGTCGCTCCAGGGCCCGGCAGCCCCAGCATTTT.

By sample fraction, this clonotype is medium-sized. CDR3 coding DNA: TGTGCCAGCAGCCCTGACAGGGGGCGCGGCTACACCTTC. Protein sequence: CASSPDRGRGYTF. This chain connects TRBV7-8 to TRBJ1-2, with 10 bases matching TRBD1. With 5 bases clipped from V and 8 bases from J, the junction kept 5 bases outside the gene matches. The CDR3 contains 13 residues. Germline lookup yields CDR1 SGHVS and CDR2 FQNEAQ.

Sample share makes this clonotype medium-sized (0.01 to 0.1%). V is TRBV20-1 and J is TRBJ2-1; 9 nucleotides line up with TRBD2. Germline loops: CDR1 DFQATT, CDR2 SNEGSKA (reference sequence). Losses at the gene ends were 1 base for V and 2 bases for J; bases not matched to a gene: 6. The CDR3 contains 16 residues. CDR3 in amino acids: CSARAGLAGPYNEQFF. The CDR3, as DNA: TGCAGTGCTAGAGCTGGGCTAGCGGGACCCTACAATGAGCAGTTCTTC.

This clonotype rates as medium-sized. J is TRBJ1-1 and V is TRBV27; 8 positions agree with TRBD1. Germline V gene sequence: CDR1 MNHEY, CDR2 SMNVEV (reference sequence). Germline trimming cut 6 bases from V and 2 bases from J; bases unmatched to any gene: 2. This CDR3 contains 13 residues. The CDR3 protein is CASRDRGNTEAFF. The CDR3 DNA reads TGTGCCAGCAGAGACAGGGGAAACACTGAAGCTTTCTTT.